Listed below are T cell receptor beta chains from one sample, sequenced in a study of blood T cells in healthy people across ages. TCRdb reprocessed the 5' RACE reads via MiXCR and lists one record per CDR3 protein. The table lists approximately 760,000 distinct CDR3 sequences, around 25% of them singletons. The same specimen was also included in a second study, on T cells of mothers and their children.

The sample taken for sequencing was blood. The receptors here all came from a boy between 10 and 17 years old in good health. CDR3s include the opening cysteine and the closing phenylalanine or tryptophan. D genes are given only for firm matches. Not all rows give a size; the values are once, few, many and, for expanded clones, a class.

TRBJ2-7 NA TRBD1 TRBV29-1 TGCAGCGTTGAGAGGGACAGCCCCTACGAGCAGTACTTC CSVERDSPYEQYF
TRBJ1-2 NA NA TRBV29-1 TGCAGCGTTGCCGTAGCCTCGTATGGCTACACCTTC CSVAVASYGYTF
TRBJ2-7 few NA TRBV7-6 TGTGCCAGCTCAGCAGGGAGCAGATCCTACGAGCAGTACTTC CASSAGSRSYEQYF
TRBJ1-2 NA NA TRBV27 TGTGCCAGCAGTTCCATCTCAGGGGTGATTGGCTACACCTTC CASSSISGVIGYTF
TRBJ1-5 NA NA TRBV28 TGTGCCAGCAGTTTGCAGGTGGGCAATCAGCCCCAGCATTTT CASSLQVGNQPQHF
TRBJ2-7 NA TRBD2 TRBV7-2 TGTGCCAGCAGCTTAGCCCTAGCGGGAGTCTACGAGCAGTACTTC CASSLALAGVYEQYF
TRBJ1-3 NA NA TRBV19 TGTGCCAGTAGTATAGGCGCGACAGGATCCTTCTCTGGAAACACCATATATTTT CASSIGATGSFSGNTIYF
TRBJ2-2 NA NA TRBV29-1 TGCAGCGTTATAGGGTCCGGGGAGCTGTTTTTT CSVIGSGELFF
TRBJ1-4 few NA TRBV7-9 TGTGCCAGCAGCTCAAATCTACGACGGATTAATGAAAAACTGTTTTTT CASSSNLRRINEKLFF
TRBJ2-3 NA TRBD2 TRBV29-1 TGCAGCGTAGAAAAGCGGGAGGGCACAGATACGCAGTATTTT CSVEKREGTDTQYF
TRBJ2-3 NA NA TRBV7-9 TGTGCCAGCAGTCATTATAGCACAGATACGCAGTATTTT CASSHYSTDTQYF
TRBJ2-5 NA NA TRBV27 TGTGCCAGCGCCTGGGGTCGGGACACTGCTAGGGGGGCCCAGTACTTC CASAWGRDTARGAQYF
TRBJ2-7 NA TRBD1 TRBV6-1 TGTGCCAGCAGTGGACCGGGACAGGGCGGTAGGCAGTACTTC CASSGPGQGGRQYF
TRBJ2-7 NA TRBD2 TRBV20-1 TGCAGTGCTAGTGAGGGGACTAGCGGCTACGAGCAGTACTTC CSASEGTSGYEQYF
TRBJ2-7 few NA TRBV28 TGTGCCAGCAGAAAGGACGGAACCTACGAGCAGTACTTC CASRKDGTYEQYF
TRBJ2-7 NA TRBD1 TRBV5-4 TGTGCCAGCAGACAAGACAGGGGAGGCGAGCAGTACTTC CASRQDRGGEQYF
TRBJ2-7 NA TRBD1 TRBV7-9 TGTGCCAGCAGCTCCCCGACAGGGGACAGGGAAAGAGGCTACGAGCAGTACTTC CASSSPTGDRERGYEQYF
TRBJ2-3 NA NA TRBV28 TGTGCCAGCAGGCAGACTAGCACAGATACGCAGTATTTT CASRQTSTDTQYF
TRBJ2-5 NA NA TRBV12-3/TRBV12-4 TGTGCCAGCAGTTTAGGGGTACAGGCCACGGAGACCCAGTACTTC CASSLGVQATETQYF
TRBJ2-1 NA NA TRBV20-1 TGCAGTGCTAGGACAGCCAACTACAATGAGCAGTTCTTC CSARTANYNEQFF
TRBJ2-7 few TRBD2 TRBV20-1 TGCAGTGCTAGGGGGAGGGTCTACGAGCAGTACTTC CSARGRVYEQYF
TRBJ2-3 many NA TRBV7-9 TGTGCCAGCAGCTTACCTCCGGGAGATACGCAGTATTTT CASSLPPGDTQYF
TRBJ2-7 few NA TRBV5-1 TGCGCCAGCAGCTTTGGAGAGAACTACGAGCAGTACTTC CASSFGENYEQYF
TRBJ2-7 NA NA TRBV6-4 TGTGCCAGCAGTGATTCGCTGGTGGGCGAGCAGTACTTC CASSDSLVGEQYF
TRBJ2-1 NA NA TRBV19 TGTGCCAGTAGCCTTAGCCCTGATCTTTGGTCCTACAATGAGCAGTTCTTC CASSLSPDLWSYNEQFF
TRBJ2-7 few NA TRBV12-3/TRBV12-4 TGTGCCAGCAGTCCCCATATGGGTTGGTCCCACGAGCAGTACTTC CASSPHMGWSHEQYF
TRBJ2-7 few TRBD2 TRBV12-3/TRBV12-4 TGTGCCAGCGGATCGTCGGGACTAGCTTTAGCGTCCCAGTACTTC CASGSSGLALASQYF
TRBJ2-2 NA TRBD2 TRBV4-2 TGTGCCAGCAGCCAACTTCCCCCTAGCGGGAGGTACACCGGGGAGCTGTTTTTT CASSQLPPSGRYTGELFF
TRBJ2-3 NA NA TRBV4-1 TGCGCCAGCAGCGGAGCCTCTAGTGAGGGAACAGATACGCAGTATTTT CASSGASSEGTDTQYF
TRBJ1-6 few TRBD1 TRBV12-3/TRBV12-4 TGTGCCAGCAGTTTGTCCCCCGGGACAGGGGATTCACCCCTCCACTTT CASSLSPGTGDSPLHF
TRBJ2-1 few NA TRBV7-9 TGTGCCAGCAGCCTTAACCCCAGGGTAGGGTACCAGCCCAATGAGCAGTTCTTC CASSLNPRVGYQPNEQFF
TRBJ2-3 few NA TRBV20-1 TGCAGTGCCACTATAGCGGTTACTAGCACAGATACGCAGTATTTT CSATIAVTSTDTQYF
TRBJ1-1 few TRBD1 TRBV29-1 TGCAGCGCCCGACAGGGTGTAGGCACTGAAGCTTTCTTT CSARQGVGTEAFF
TRBJ2-1 NA NA TRBV20-1 TGCAGTGCTGCGGCCGGGTCAATCGTCAATGAGCAGTTCTTC CSAAAGSIVNEQFF
TRBJ2-3 NA TRBD1 TRBV20-1 TGCAGTGCTAGGGTTAAATCGACAGGGAGCTCCACAGATACGCAGTATTTT CSARVKSTGSSTDTQYF
TRBJ2-5 few TRBD2 TRBV5-1 TGCGCCAGCAGCTTGCAGCTAGCGGGGGGCCAAGAGACCCAGTACTTC CASSLQLAGGQETQYF
TRBJ2-7 NA NA TRBV29-1 TGCAGCGTCGCATCGGACTTGTCCTACGAGCAGTACTTC CSVASDLSYEQYF
TRBJ1-1 NA NA TRBV6-1 TGTGCCAGTTTACTTCGGAACACTGAAGCTTTCTTT CASLLRNTEAFF
TRBJ1-4 NA NA TRBV6-1 TGTGCCAGCAGTGCGTCGAAAAATTGGGCGCGTGAAAAACTGTTTTTT CASSASKNWAREKLFF
TRBJ2-5 few NA TRBV20-1 TGCAGTGCTAGCAAAGGGGCTCTCCAAGAGACCCAGTACTTC CSASKGALQETQYF
TRBJ1-1 NA NA TRBV29-1 TGCAGCGTTTCGGGGATACTGAACACTGAAGCTTTCTTT CSVSGILNTEAFF
TRBJ1-4 NA NA TRBV20-1 TGCAGTGCCCACGATGAAAAACTGTTTTTT CSAHDEKLFF
TRBJ2-1 NA NA TRBV20-1 TGCAGTGCTAGAGTTGGAGGCCATGAGCAGTTCTTC CSARVGGHEQFF
TRBJ1-5 few NA TRBV7-9 TGTGCCAGCAGCTTTCCAGGGGAGAATCAGCCCCAGCATTTT CASSFPGENQPQHF
TRBJ2-1 few TRBD1 TRBV7-6 TGTGCCAGCAGCTTAGTAATAGGGACAGGGGGCAATGAGCAGTTCTTC CASSLVIGTGGNEQFF
TRBJ2-7 few NA TRBV20-1 TGCAGTGGACAACACCGGGATACCTACGAGCAGTACTTC CSGQHRDTYEQYF
TRBJ2-3 few NA TRBV10-3 TGTGCCATCAGTGGCGGAGATACGCAGTATTTT CAISGGDTQYF
TRBJ1-2 NA NA TRBV20-1 TGCAGTGCTAGAGCTGAATCGGGCATTCTTCATGGCTACACCTTC CSARAESGILHGYTF
TRBJ2-7 NA NA TRBV11-2 TGTGCCAGCAGCTTAGGGGCTTCACCCTCCTACGAGCAGTACTTC CASSLGASPSYEQYF